What follows is one TCR beta chain and its context. Its antigen is not yet known. Base qualities are missing; no much larger clone stands one base away. The source of the sample is a study of CD8 T cells in Susac syndrome (dated by TCRdb to between 2018 and 2021). In the study overall: Of the Susac syndrome patients who were sequenced, about eight were in clinical remission while six had clinically active disease. The clonality of the CD8+ T cell repertoire was compared across about 12 healthy donors, 14 Susac syndrome patients and roughly 16 multiple sclerosis patients. The study used repertoire sequencing to test whether antigen drove CD8+ T cell activation and differentiation in Susac syndrome. At the time of blood withdrawal, Susac syndrome patients were either therapy-naive, taking corticosteroids (with some also receiving IVIg), or on IVIg alone. Here is what the overall study found, with its caveats: The study acknowledged that relatively few individuals were included in the TCR sequencing and HLA analysis. Clonal expansion was seen in Susac syndrome CD8+ repertoires, peaking in CD8+ TEMRA cells and being greater in clinically active patients than in remitting ones. In the total CD8+ and CD8+ TEMRA repertoires, about 16 and five Susac-specific public clones, respectively, were identified.

RNA was extracted with the RNeasy kit and roughly 0.45 to 1 ug was reverse transcribed using random hexamers. TCR beta CDR3 regions were amplified with the immunoSEQ multiplex PCR assay covering 54 Vbeta and 13 Jbeta segments. PCR amplification bias was corrected using a synthetic template baseline for primer optimization and computational correction. In the authors' own workflow: Reads were assigned to V, D and J genes according to IMGT and analyzed in immunoSEQ Analyzer, with only productive sequences retained. Clonality was computed as one minus Shannon entropy normalized by log2 of the number of productive unique sequences. Public and private clones were assessed among the 100 most prevalent clones of each patient and control. Clones were defined as Susac-specific if absent from the healthy and MS cohorts, from over a thousand published viral clones and from other ImmuneACCESS disease sequences. TCRdb passed the public sequencing reads through fastp at Q25 and MiXCR, retaining productive beta sequences. Every distinct CDR3 protein forms one entry, paired with its most common genes and DNA. The V and J calls and clone size are TCRdb's, not the authors'. In all, the sample holds approximately 80,000 distinct CDR3 sequences, and around 94% of those were seen once. About 0.52% of the sample rests with the top ten.

Peripheral blood CD8+ and CD4+ T cells from healthy donors, Susac syndrome patients and multiple sclerosis patients were profiled by high-throughput TCR beta sequencing. Recently defined diagnostic criteria for definite or probable disease were met by the Susac syndrome patients. CD8+ TEMRA cells were enriched by FACS, while bulk CD8+ and CD4+ T cells were purified by magnetic negative isolation. Blood was drawn into EDTA tubes, processed within 24 hours, and PBMCs were isolated by density gradient centrifugation. PBMCs destined for TCR sequencing were cryopreserved in liquid nitrogen and later thawed in a 37 °C water bath. The sorted or isolated CD4+, CD8+ and CD8+ TEMRA cells reached a purity of at least 90%. The CDR3 measures 15 amino acids from cysteine to phenylalanine. The sequence is cut down to CDR3 DNA, 45 bases in frame from base 1. Trimming leaves V shorter by 1 base and J shorter by 4 bases, with the junction holding 6 bases beyond the gene matches. As encoded in the germline V gene (reference sequence), CDR1 is DFQATT while CDR2 is SNEGSKA.

Sequencing input: CD8+ T cells from PBMCs. The rearranged segments are TRBV20-1 and TRBJ2-1; a stretch of 8 junction bases matches TRBD2. This clonotype was sampled from a human donor with Susac syndrome. The DNA sequence follows: TGCAGTGCTAGAGCTCGGCGGGGGGCTTACAATGAGCAGTTCTTC. Its coded protein is CSARARRGAYNEQFF.